This paragraph covers one T cell receptor (beta chain) sequence. The data originate from a study of blood T cell repertoires in COVID-19. On the study more broadly: COVID-19 samples from acute and convalescent phases originated in the United States, Italy and Spain. The analysed material was cDNA or gDNA that came from T cells, B-cell-depleted T cells, or PBMCs.

Source study methods: Estimated nucleated cell counts came from reference gene primer amplification. Assay used: immunoSEQ multiplex PCR; TCRdb lists only in-frame clones, some missing. D and trimming come from the DNA, and the V and J calls and clone size come from that table. The table shows 250,000 to 300,000 clones, with roughly nine tenths occurring only once. The CDR3 is 13 amino acids. Germline lookup yields CDR1 SGHRS and CDR2 YFSETQ. V trimming: 0 bases; J trimming: 8 bases; junction bases outside the gene matches: 4. Sequences were obtained from peripheral blood. This TCR came from a woman aged 40 to 49 who had recovered from COVID-19. V gene TRBV5-1 combines with J gene TRBJ1-2; 7 bases match TRBD1. Written as DNA, the CDR3 is TGCGCCAGCAGCTTGGAAGGGGGCAGGGGCTACACCTTC. Translated: CASSLEGGRGYTF.